These 2 T cell receptor beta chains came from one sample sequenced in a study of cytomegalovirus exposure and HLA in healthy donors. PCR used 60 Vbeta primers and 13 Jbeta primers. Clones were sequenced by immunoSEQ multiplex PCR, and TCRdb holds only the in-frame ones, with some missing. The sample has tens of thousands of clones, 65% to 70% seen once. Sequencing was done on a sample of PBMCs. The origin of the receptors is a male donor in good health and CMV-seropositive.

The chain carries TRBV7-9 and TRBJ1-3; D is possibly TRBD1 (6 bases). The CDR3 length is 14 residues. V dropped 7 bases and J dropped 0 bases, with 10 bases sitting between them. CDR1 is SEHNR, CDR2 FQNEAQ, per germline (reference sequence). CDR3 amino acids: CASTMDSSGNTIYF. DNA of the CDR3: TGTGCCAGCACGATGGACAGCTCTGGAAACACCATATATTTT.

This sequence joins TRBV19 and TRBJ2-1; 12 positions agree with TRBD2. Looked up from germline, CDR1 is LNHDA and CDR2 is SQIVND (reference sequence). The CDR3 consists of 13 residues. V trimming: 6 bases; J trimming: 9 bases; junction bases outside the gene matches: 3. CDR3 residues: CASRLAGGVEQFF. CDR3 bases: TGTGCCAGTAGGCTAGCGGGAGGGGTTGAGCAGTTCTTC.